This TCR beta chain stems from a study of cytomegalovirus exposure and HLA in healthy donors. Germline CDR1 MNHEY, CDR2 SVGAGI. The CDR3 has 15 amino acids. Trimming pared 6 bases from V and 0 bases from J, leaving 14 bases between. Primers for the PCR totalled 60 Vbeta and 13 Jbeta. Only in-frame clones appear in the TCRdb table, and some are missing; sequencing was by immunoSEQ multiplex PCR. The data show 100,000 to 150,000 clones, 80% seen once. This clone occurred a few times. Its antigen is not identified. Broader study findings: Reportedly, diagnosis of cytomegalovirus status by the classifier showed high specificity and sensitivity.

The chain carries TRBV6-5 and TRBJ1-1; D possibly corresponds to TRBD1 (6 bases). The sample taken for sequencing was PBMCs. The sequence was collected from a man aged 25-45 years in good health and CMV-seropositive. The chain's CDR3 is CASRKPGQLNTEAFF. The CDR3 DNA is TGTGCCAGCAGGAAGCCGGGACAACTGAACACTGAAGCTTTCTTT.